The clone carrying this T cell receptor (beta chain) was counted a single time. Its specificity is unknown. The sample belongs to a study of cytomegalovirus exposure and HLA in healthy donors. Study context: The approximately 110 validation repertoires, a later analysis reported, used the same platform as the roughly 660 repertoires from the first cohort. Whole-study findings and limits: Among the CMV-associated chains, three were confirmed in vitro as specific for CMV antigens.

Separate from the approximately 730-subject first cohort, the roughly 130-subject validation cohort was the one that the donors belonged to. CDR3 length: 17 residues. Trimming took 0 bases from V and 4 from J, leaving 16 bases between them. Germline V lookup: CDR1 MGHRA, CDR2 YSYEKL. Clones were sequenced by immunoSEQ multiplex PCR, and TCRdb holds only the in-frame ones, with some missing. The top ten clones hold 3.5% to 5.5% of a sample with 140,000 or so clones, 87% of them seen once. Material for sequencing was PBMCs. This receptor was obtained from a man between 18 and 35 years old in good health and CMV-seropositive. The J gene is TRBJ1-3, the V gene TRBV4-1; D gene uncertain. The CDR3 DNA is TGCGCCAGCAGCCAAGATTCAGTAGAGCGCTCCGGAAACACCATATATTTT. Its protein product is CASSQDSVERSGNTIYF.